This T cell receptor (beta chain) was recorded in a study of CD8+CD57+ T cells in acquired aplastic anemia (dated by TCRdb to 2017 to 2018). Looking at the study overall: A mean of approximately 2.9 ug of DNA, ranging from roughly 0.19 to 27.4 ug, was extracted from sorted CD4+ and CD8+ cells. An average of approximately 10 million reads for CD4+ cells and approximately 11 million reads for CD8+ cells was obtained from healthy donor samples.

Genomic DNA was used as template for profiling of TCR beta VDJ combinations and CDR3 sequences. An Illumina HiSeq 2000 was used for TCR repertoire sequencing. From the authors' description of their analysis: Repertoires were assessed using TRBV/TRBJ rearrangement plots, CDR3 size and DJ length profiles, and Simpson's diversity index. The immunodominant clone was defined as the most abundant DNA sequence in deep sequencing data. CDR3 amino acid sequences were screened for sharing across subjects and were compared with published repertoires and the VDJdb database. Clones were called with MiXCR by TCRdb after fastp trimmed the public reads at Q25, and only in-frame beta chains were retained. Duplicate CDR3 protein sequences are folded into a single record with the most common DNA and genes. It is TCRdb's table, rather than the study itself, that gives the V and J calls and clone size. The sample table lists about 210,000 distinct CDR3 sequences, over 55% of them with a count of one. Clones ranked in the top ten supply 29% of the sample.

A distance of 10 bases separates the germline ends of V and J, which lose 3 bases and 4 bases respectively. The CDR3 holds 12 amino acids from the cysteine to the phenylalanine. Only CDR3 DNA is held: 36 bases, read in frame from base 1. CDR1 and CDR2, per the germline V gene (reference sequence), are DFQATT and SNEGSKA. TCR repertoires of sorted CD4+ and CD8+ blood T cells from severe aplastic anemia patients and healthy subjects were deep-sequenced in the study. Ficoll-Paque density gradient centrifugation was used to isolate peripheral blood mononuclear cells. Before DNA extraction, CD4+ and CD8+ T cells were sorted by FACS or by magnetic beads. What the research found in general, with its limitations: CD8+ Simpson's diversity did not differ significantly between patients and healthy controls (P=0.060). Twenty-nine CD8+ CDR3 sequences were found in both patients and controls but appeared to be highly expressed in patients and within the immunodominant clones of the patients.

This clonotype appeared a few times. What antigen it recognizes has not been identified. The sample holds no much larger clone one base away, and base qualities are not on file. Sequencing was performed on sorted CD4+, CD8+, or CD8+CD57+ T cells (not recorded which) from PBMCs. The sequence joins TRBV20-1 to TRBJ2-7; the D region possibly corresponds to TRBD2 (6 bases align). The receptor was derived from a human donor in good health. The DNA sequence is TGCAGTGCTAGTAGCGGACCTTACGAGCAGTACTTC. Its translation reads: CSASSGPYEQYF.